The 18 T cell receptor beta chains in this list originate from one sample, sequenced in a study of regulatory T cells in long-lasting Graves disease. Time point noted: newly diagnosed GD, antithyroid drugs for less than 3 months. PBMC RNA served as the TCR library source. Sequencing libraries for TCR beta were prepared with iRepertoire HTBI primers and Arm-PCR of CDR3 regions. From the multiplex PCR reads, TCRdb called clonotypes with MiXCR, one entry per CDR3 protein. The sample comprises 250,000 to 300,000 distinct CDR3 sequences, under 20% of which are singletons, and approximately 14% rests with the top ten. These data also featured in a second study, about T cells in Graves' hyperthyroidism and ophthalmopathy.

The source material was peripheral blood mononuclear cells (PBMCs), sampled at new diagnosis, from a patient treated with antithyroid drugs. The source of these receptors is a woman aged 25 to 39 with Graves disease.

This clonotype was detected many times. J is TRBJ2-3 and V is TRBV7-9, with D perhaps matching TRBD2 (5 bases). CDR3 length equals 15 residues. CDR1 SEHNR and CDR2 FQNEAQ come from the germline V gene (reference sequence). Between the trimmed V and J ends, which lost 5 bases and 8 bases, there was a span of 20 bases. In DNA, the CDR3 is TGTGCCAGCAGCCCGTTGGGAGCTCCTCCAGGTACGCAGTATTTT. As protein: CASSPLGAPPGTQYF.

As to this clonotype: This likely came from a read error, as a far larger clone is one base away. The CDR3 region is CASSQADTQYF. In nucleotides, the CDR3 is TGTGCCAGCAGCCAGGCAGATACGCAGTATTTT. This sequence joins TRBV7-9 and TRBJ2-3; D unresolved. The CDR3 is made up of 11 amino acids. Germline V CDR1 and CDR2: SEHNR, FQNEAQ (reference sequence). V lost 5 bases and J 4 bases, leaving 4 bases between the germline ends.

This clonotype appeared a few times. The chain uses TRBV7-9 and TRBJ2-1; D may be TRBD1 (5 bases). V dropped 3 bases and J dropped 7 bases, with 10 bases sitting between them. This CDR3 has 13 amino acids. CDR1 is SEHNR, CDR2 FQNEAQ, per germline (reference sequence). The CDR3, as DNA: TGTGCCAGCAGCTTCGACAGCCAAAATGAGCAGTTCTTC. Protein: CASSFDSQNEQFF.

This clonotype has ten or more counts. CDR3: CASSQNRDTEAFF. The CDR3 nucleotides are TGTGCCAGCAGTCAAAATCGGGACACTGAAGCTTTCTTT. The chain links TRBV11-3 to TRBJ1-1; D ambiguous. This CDR3 has 13 residues. Germline V lookup: CDR1 SGHNT, CDR2 YENEEA. Between the trimmed V and J ends, which lost 6 bases and 3 bases, there was a span of 11 bases.

The chain is built from TRBV20-1 and TRBJ2-3; maybe TRBD2 (6 bases). The CDR3 is made up of 13 amino acids. The germline gives CDR1 DFQATT, CDR2 SNEGSKA (reference sequence). The germline V and J ends were trimmed by 4 bases and 2 bases, with 10 bases remaining between them. As DNA, the CDR3 is TGCAGTGCTAAGGCGGGGAACACAGATACGCAGTATTTT. Translated, it gives CSAKAGNTDTQYF.

This clonotype occurred many times. V usage is TRBV6-1 and J usage is TRBJ2-1; the match to TRBD1 covers 8 bases. Germline V gives CDR1 MNHNS, CDR2 SASEGT. The J segment lost 5 bases and the V segment lost 5 bases, leaving 17 bases of the junction unmatched. The CDR3 extends over 18 amino acids. CDR3 amino acids: CASSPTGARIAVNNEQFF. The CDR3 nucleotides are TGTGCCAGCAGTCCGACAGGGGCGCGAATAGCGGTGAACAATGAGCAGTTCTTC.

This chain links TRBV7-2 with TRBJ2-3; the D is unclear. V was clipped by 1 base and J by 4 bases, with 9 bases between them. CDR1 SGHTA and CDR2 FQGNSA come from the germline V gene. The CDR3 totals 14 residues. In DNA, the CDR3 is TGTGCCAGCAGCTTAGGCTTGAAGGCAGATACGCAGTATTTT. It yields the protein CASSLGLKADTQYF.

Many counts were recorded for this clonotype. J is TRBJ1-1 and V is TRBV20-1, with TRBD1 matching over 8 bases. With V trimmed by 0 bases and J by 4 bases, 4 bases remained unmatched. CDR1 is DFQATT, CDR2 SNEGSKA, per germline (reference sequence). The CDR3 extends over 14 amino acids. The chain's CDR3 is CSARDVRGPTEAFF. As DNA, the CDR3 is TGCAGTGCTAGAGATGTCAGGGGGCCCACTGAAGCTTTCTTT.

This clonotype appeared many times. V usage is TRBV13 and J usage is TRBJ1-1, with D perhaps matching TRBD1 (5 bases). V gave up 5 bases and J gave up 3 bases, with 19 bases separating them. The length of the CDR3 is 16 residues. CDR1 is PRHDT, CDR2 FYEKMQ, per germline (reference sequence). The CDR3 is CASSRPQGVGDTEAFF. DNA of the CDR3: TGTGCCAGCAGCCGCCCTCAGGGAGTCGGCGACACTGAAGCTTTCTTT.

This clonotype was found a few times. This rearrangement joins TRBV5-4 to TRBJ1-2; TRBD1 matches 10 bases. Germline V gives CDR1 SGHNT, CDR2 YYREEE (reference sequence). The V and J ends lost 5 bases and 7 bases, in that order; junction bases with no gene match: 14. The length of the CDR3 is 16 residues. The CDR3 DNA is TGTGCCAGCAGACGGGCTCGGATAGGGACAGGGGTTGGCTACACCTTC. Its translation: CASRRARIGTGVGYTF.

The V and J genes are TRBV19 and TRBJ1-1; 7 bases line up with TRBD1. Per germline, CDR1 LNHDA and CDR2 SQIVND (reference sequence). This CDR3 comprises 15 residues. V was pared by 5 bases and J by 0 bases, with 6 bases of the junction left unmatched. The CDR3 bases are TGTGCCAGTAGTTTGATGACAGGGATGAACACTGAAGCTTTCTTT. Amino acids: CASSLMTGMNTEAFF.

This chain links TRBV2 with TRBJ2-3; 7 bases are a match to TRBD2. V trimming: 8 bases; J trimming: 4 bases; junction bases outside the gene matches: 9. Germline CDR1 reads SNHLY; CDR2 reads FYNNEI. This CDR3 is 14 amino acids long. The CDR3 DNA follows: TGTGCCAGCGGGGATGCGGGAGCGGCAGATACGCAGTATTTT. Protein sequence: CASGDAGAADTQYF.

This clonotype was detected many times. This chain joins TRBV20-1 and TRBJ1-5; 8 bases align to TRBD1. Germline-derived CDR1 and CDR2 are DFQATT and SNEGSKA (reference sequence). V was pared by 3 bases and J by 3 bases, with 7 bases of the junction left unmatched. The CDR3 consists of 15 residues. The CDR3 sequence is CSARTGQGFNQPQHF. The DNA for the CDR3 is TGCAGTGCTAGGACTGGACAGGGTTTCAATCAGCCCCAGCATTTT.

This clonotype was counted many times. This chain uses TRBV3-1 with TRBJ1-1; 8 bases fit TRBD1. The CDR3 runs to 13 residues. The germline CDR1 and CDR2 sequences are LGHDT and YNNKEL (reference sequence). The ends lost 5 bases at V and 9 bases at J; junction bases unmatched: 8. CDR3 sequence (DNA): TGTGCCAGCAGCTACGGACAGGGCAAGAAAGCTTTCTTT. Residues: CASSYGQGKKAFF.

This clonotype appeared many times. The V gene is TRBV6-5, the J gene TRBJ2-5, with D possibly matching TRBD1 (5 bases). There are 17 residues in the CDR3. Trimming stripped 1 base from V and 1 base from J, with 16 bases between. Germline CDR1 reads MNHEY; CDR2 reads SVGAGI. The CDR3 protein is CASSYFIDKQAQETQYF. The CDR3 DNA is TGTGCCAGCAGTTACTTTATTGACAAACAGGCCCAAGAGACCCAGTACTTC.

This clonotype was recorded at least ten times. V gene TRBV6-2 or TRBV6-3 combines with J gene TRBJ2-5, with 7 bases that match TRBD1. Germline values: CDR1 MNHEY, CDR2 SVGEGT. CDR3 size: 12 residues. V lost 7 bases and J lost 5; bases outside the gene matches: 4. The CDR3, as DNA: TGTGCCAGCAATCTACAGGGGGAGACCCAGTACTTC. It encodes CASNLQGETQYF.

Ten or more counts support this clonotype. V is TRBV12-3 or TRBV12-4 and J is TRBJ2-1; TRBD2 is a possible D gene (5 bases). The V and J ends lost 3 bases and 7 bases respectively, with 10 bases between them. The CDR3 totals 13 residues. CDR3 nucleotides: TGTGCCAGCAGTTTTTTTGAGGGAAATGAGCAGTTCTTC. Its translation: CASSFFEGNEQFF.

This clonotype came up many times. This chain uses TRBV2 with TRBJ1-1; 7 nucleotides match TRBD1. Germline lookup yields CDR1 SNHLY and CDR2 FYNNEI. V was pared by 6 bases and J by 7 bases, with 2 bases of the junction left unmatched. The CDR3 has 11 amino acids. The CDR3 bases are TGTGCCAGCAGGGGGACAGTTGAAGCTTTCTTT. Residues: CASRGTVEAFF. Filled out from reference TRBV2 and TRBJ1-1, the complete variable domain reads EPEVTQTPSHQVTQMGQEVILRCVPISNHLYFYWYRQILGQKVEFLVSFYNNEISEKSEIFDDQFSVERPDGSNFTLKIRSTKLEDSAMYFCASRGTVEAFFGQGTRLTVV.